This T cell receptor beta chain was captured in a study of graft-versus-host responses after intestinal transplantation. Study at large: Every one of the recipients received anti-thymocyte globulin induction and afterwards took tacrolimus and steroids for approximately 3 years.

The germline CDR1 and CDR2 sequences are SQVTM and ANQGSEA. Losses at the gene ends were 3 bases for V and 9 bases for J; bases not matched to a gene: 3. This CDR3 is built from 12 residues. Notes on this clone: As yet, its antigen is unknown.

Overall study results and limits: There was an association between peak levels of circulating GvH clones and early post-transplant HvG declines.

Assay used: immunoSEQ multiplex PCR; TCRdb lists only in-frame clones, some missing. The sample yields 85,000 to 90,000 clones, roughly 90% seen once. The receptor's source is a human donor who was the organ donor for an intestinal transplant. The J gene is TRBJ1-2, the V gene TRBV29-1; 11 bases line up with TRBD1. The sample consisted of unstimulated CD4+ T cells sorted from spleen or lymph node cells, taken before transplant. Here the CDR3 DNA reads TGCAGCGTTGAGGGACAGGGGGGGAGCTACACCTTC. Amino acid sequence: CSVEGQGGSYTF.